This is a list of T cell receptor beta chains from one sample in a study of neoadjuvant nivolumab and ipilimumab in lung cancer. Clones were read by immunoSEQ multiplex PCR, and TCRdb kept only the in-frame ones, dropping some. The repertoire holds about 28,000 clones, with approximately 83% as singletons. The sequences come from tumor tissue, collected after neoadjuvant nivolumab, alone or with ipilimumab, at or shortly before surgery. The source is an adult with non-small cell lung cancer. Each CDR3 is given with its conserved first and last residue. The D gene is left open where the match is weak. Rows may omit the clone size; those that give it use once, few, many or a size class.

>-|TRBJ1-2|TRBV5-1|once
CASSLVPDGYGYTF
TGCGCCAGCAGCTTGGTCCCAGACGGATATGGCTACACCTTC
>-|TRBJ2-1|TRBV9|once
CASSVLAGPTSSYNEQFF
TGTGCCAGCAGCGTACTCGCGGGTCCCACCAGCTCCTACAATGAGCAGTTCTTC
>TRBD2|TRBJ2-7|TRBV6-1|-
CASSERESEQYF
TGTGCCAGCAGTGAGCGGGAGAGCGAGCAGTACTTC
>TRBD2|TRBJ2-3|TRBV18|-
CASSDSAGVVTDTQYF
TGTGCCAGCTCAGATTCGGCGGGAGTTGTGACAGATACGCAGTATTTT
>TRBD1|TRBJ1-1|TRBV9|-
CASSREGVTGTGYMNTEAFF
TGTGCCAGCAGCCGGGAGGGAGTCACCGGGACAGGGTATATGAACACTGAAGCTTTCTTT
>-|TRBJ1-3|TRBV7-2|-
CASSSGSSGNTIYF
TGTGCCAGCAGCTCAGGGAGCTCTGGAAACACCATATATTTT
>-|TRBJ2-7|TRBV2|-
CASTRGVTYEQYF
TGTGCCAGCACACGAGGGGTTACCTACGAGCAGTACTTC
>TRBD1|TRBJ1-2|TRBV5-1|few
CASSLEQGNGYTF
TGCGCCAGCAGCTTGGAACAGGGGAATGGCTACACCTTC
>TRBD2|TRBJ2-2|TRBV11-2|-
CASSLPLAGAPSTGELFF
TGTGCCAGCAGCTTACCACTAGCGGGAGCTCCGAGCACCGGGGAGCTGTTTTTT
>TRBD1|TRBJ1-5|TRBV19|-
CASRYGQGSQPQHF
TGTGCCAGTAGGTACGGACAGGGAAGTCAGCCCCAGCATTTT
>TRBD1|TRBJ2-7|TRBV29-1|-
CSVSGTGDHEQYF
TGCAGCGTTAGCGGGACAGGGGACCACGAGCAGTACTTC
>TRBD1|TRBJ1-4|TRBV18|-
CASSFYRGGTNEKLFF
TGTGCCAGCTCGTTCTACAGGGGTGGAACTAATGAAAAACTGTTTTTT
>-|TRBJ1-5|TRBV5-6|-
CASSRSGSGMGQPQHF
TGTGCCAGCAGCCGCTCCGGCTCCGGCATGGGGCAGCCCCAGCATTTT
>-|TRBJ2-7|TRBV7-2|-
CASSGDGRATEQYF
TGTGCCAGCAGCGGGGACGGCAGGGCCACCGAGCAGTACTTC
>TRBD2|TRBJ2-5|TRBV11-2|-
CASSLSVGTSVQETQYF
TGTGCCAGCAGCCTAAGCGTCGGGACTAGCGTCCAAGAGACCCAGTACTTC
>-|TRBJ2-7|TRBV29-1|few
CSVDGGRGTYEQYF
TGCAGCGTTGACGGGGGCAGGGGGACCTACGAGCAGTACTTC
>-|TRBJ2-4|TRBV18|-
CASSPQDTLAKNIQYF
TGTGCCAGCTCACCACAAGACACTTTAGCCAAAAACATTCAGTACTTC
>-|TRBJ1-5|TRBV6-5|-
CASTTGNQPQHF
TGTGCCAGTACGACAGGCAATCAGCCCCAGCATTTT
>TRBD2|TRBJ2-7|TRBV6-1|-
CASSEERGGSEQYF
TGTGCCAGCAGTGAAGAACGGGGGGGTAGCGAGCAGTACTTC
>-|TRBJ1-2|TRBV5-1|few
CASSPHQDYGYTF
TGCGCCAGCAGCCCGCACCAGGACTATGGCTACACCTTC
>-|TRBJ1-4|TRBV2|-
CASRSEGEKLFF
TGTGCCAGCCGCTCCGAAGGAGAAAAACTGTTTTTT
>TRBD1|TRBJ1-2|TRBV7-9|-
CASSQSLGTGGYGYTF
TGTGCCAGCAGCCAATCCCTCGGGACAGGGGGCTATGGCTACACCTTC
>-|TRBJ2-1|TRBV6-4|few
CASNDGENNEQFF
TGTGCCAGCAATGATGGGGAGAACAATGAGCAGTTCTTC
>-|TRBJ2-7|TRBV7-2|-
CASSSIRADEQYF
TGTGCCAGCAGCTCTATTCGTGCGGACGAGCAGTACTTC
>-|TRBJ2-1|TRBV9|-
CASSASSYSYNEQFF
TGTGCCAGCAGCGCTTCCTCCTACAGCTACAATGAGCAGTTCTTC
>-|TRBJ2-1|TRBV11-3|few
CASSLDGNEQFF
TGTGCCAGCAGCTTAGACGGGAATGAGCAGTTCTTC
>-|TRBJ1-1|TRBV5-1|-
CAIGPLLHTEAFF
TGCGCCATCGGGCCCCTCTTACACACTGAAGCTTTCTTT
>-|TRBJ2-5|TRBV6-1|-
CASSAGQLQETQYF
TGTGCCAGCAGTGCTGGACAGCTCCAAGAGACCCAGTACTTC
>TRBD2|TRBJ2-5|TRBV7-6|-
CASSLVGRAGETQYF
TGTGCCAGCAGCTTAGTGGGGAGGGCGGGGGAGACCCAGTACTTC
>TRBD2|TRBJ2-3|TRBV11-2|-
CASSLVAGGADTQYF
TGTGCCAGCAGCTTAGTAGCGGGAGGTGCAGATACGCAGTATTTT
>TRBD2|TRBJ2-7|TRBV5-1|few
CASSLAVAGSYEQYF
TGCGCCAGCAGCTTGGCAGTAGCGGGTTCCTACGAGCAGTACTTC
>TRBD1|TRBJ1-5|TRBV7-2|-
CASSPGQPGSNQPQHF
TGTGCCAGCAGCCCGGGACAGCCAGGGAGCAATCAGCCCCAGCATTTT
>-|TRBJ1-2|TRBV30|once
CAWSPGRNYGYTF
TGTGCCTGGTCGCCAGGGAGGAACTATGGCTACACCTTC
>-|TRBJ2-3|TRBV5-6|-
CASSLWARADTQYF
TGTGCCAGCAGCTTGTGGGCGCGGGCAGATACGCAGTATTTT
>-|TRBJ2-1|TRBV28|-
CASSPGGQGLYNEQFF
TGTGCCAGCTCTCCAGGGGGGCAGGGCCTTTACAATGAGCAGTTCTTC
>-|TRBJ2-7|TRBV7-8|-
CASSLAAWGSYEQYF
TGTGCCAGCAGCTTAGCGGCTTGGGGTTCCTACGAGCAGTACTTC
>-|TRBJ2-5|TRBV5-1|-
CASSLSRETQYF
TGCGCCAGCAGCTTGAGTCGAGAGACCCAGTACTTC
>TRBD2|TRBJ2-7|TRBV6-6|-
CATAAGSSYEQYF
TGTGCCACCGCAGCGGGGAGTTCCTACGAGCAGTACTTC
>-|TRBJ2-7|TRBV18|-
CASSLRQSPYEQYF
TGTGCCAGCTCACTACGACAGAGCCCCTACGAGCAGTACTTC
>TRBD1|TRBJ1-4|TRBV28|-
CASSFSGQGQKLFF
TGTGCCAGCAGTTTCTCTGGACAGGGTCAAAAACTGTTTTTT
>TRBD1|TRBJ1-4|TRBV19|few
CASSTGTGNEKLFF
TGTGCCAGTAGTACCGGGACAGGGAATGAAAAACTGTTTTTT
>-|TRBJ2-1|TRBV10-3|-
CAISTVGGSLTYNEQFF
TGTGCCATCAGTACGGTAGGGGGGTCCTTAACCTACAATGAGCAGTTCTTC
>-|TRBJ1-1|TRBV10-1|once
CATKHGETEAFF
TGTGCCACGAAACATGGAGAGACTGAAGCTTTCTTT
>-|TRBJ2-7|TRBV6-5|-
CASRGTLGGEQYF
TGTGCCAGCAGGGGGACACTCGGCGGCGAGCAGTACTTC
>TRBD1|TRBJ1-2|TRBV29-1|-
CSDLGQGPLKMDYGYTF
TGCAGCGACCTCGGACAGGGGCCCCTCAAAATGGACTATGGCTACACCTTC